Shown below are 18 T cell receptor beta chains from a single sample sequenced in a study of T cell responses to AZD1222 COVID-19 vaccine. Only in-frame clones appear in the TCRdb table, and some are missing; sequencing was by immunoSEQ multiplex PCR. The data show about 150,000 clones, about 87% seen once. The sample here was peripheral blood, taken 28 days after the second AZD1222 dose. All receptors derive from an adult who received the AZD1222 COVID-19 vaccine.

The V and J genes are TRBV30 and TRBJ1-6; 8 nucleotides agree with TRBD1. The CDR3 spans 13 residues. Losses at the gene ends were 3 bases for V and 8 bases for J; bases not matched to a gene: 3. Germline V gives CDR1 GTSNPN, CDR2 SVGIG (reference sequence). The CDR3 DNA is TGTGCCTGGAGCGACAGGGGTGATTCACCCCTCCACTTT. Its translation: CAWSDRGDSPLHF.

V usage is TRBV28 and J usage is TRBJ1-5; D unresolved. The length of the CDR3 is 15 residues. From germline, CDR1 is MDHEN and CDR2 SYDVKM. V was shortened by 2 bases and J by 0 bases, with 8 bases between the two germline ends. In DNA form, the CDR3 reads TGTGCCAGCAGTTTAGGCAGCTTTAGCAATCAGCCCCAGCATTTT. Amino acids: CASSLGSFSNQPQHF.

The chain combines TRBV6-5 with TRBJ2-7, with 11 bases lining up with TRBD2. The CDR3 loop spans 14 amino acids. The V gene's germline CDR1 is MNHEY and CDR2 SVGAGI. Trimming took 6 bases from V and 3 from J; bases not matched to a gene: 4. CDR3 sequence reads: CASRGLAGGYEQYF. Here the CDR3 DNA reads TGTGCCAGCAGGGGCCTAGCGGGGGGCTACGAGCAGTACTTC.

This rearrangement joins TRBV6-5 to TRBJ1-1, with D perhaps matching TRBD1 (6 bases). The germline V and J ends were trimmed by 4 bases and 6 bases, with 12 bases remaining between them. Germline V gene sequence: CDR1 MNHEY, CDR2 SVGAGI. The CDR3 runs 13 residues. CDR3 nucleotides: TGTGCCAGCAGTTTGGGGGCGGGTGCTGAAGCTTTCTTT. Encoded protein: CASSLGAGAEAFF.

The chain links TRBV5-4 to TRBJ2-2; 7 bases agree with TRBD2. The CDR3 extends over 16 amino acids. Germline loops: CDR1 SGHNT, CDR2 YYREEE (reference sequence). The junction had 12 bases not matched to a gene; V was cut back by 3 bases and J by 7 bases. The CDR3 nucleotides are TGTGCCAGCAGCTCCGGCGGTGTGGCGGGAGTCGGGGAGCTGTTTTTT. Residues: CASSSGGVAGVGELFF. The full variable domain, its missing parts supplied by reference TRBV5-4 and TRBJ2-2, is ETGVTQSPTHLIKTRGQQVTLRCSSQSGHNTVSWYQQALGQGPQFIFQYYREEENGRGNFPPRFSGLQFPNYSSELNVNALELDDSALYLCASSSGGVAGVGELFFGEGSRLTVL.

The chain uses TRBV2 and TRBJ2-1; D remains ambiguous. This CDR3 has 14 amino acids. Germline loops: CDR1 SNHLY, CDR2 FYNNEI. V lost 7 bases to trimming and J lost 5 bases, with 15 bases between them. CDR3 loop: CASMVSSWDNEQFF. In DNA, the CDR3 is TGTGCCAGCATGGTCTCTTCCTGGGACAATGAGCAGTTCTTC.

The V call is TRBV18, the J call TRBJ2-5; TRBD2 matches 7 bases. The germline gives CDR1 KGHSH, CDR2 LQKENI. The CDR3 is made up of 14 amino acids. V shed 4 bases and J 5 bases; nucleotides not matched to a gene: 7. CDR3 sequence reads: CASSRLREGETQYF. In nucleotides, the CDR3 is TGTGCCAGCTCACGGCTCAGGGAGGGGGAGACCCAGTACTTC.

Here the CDR3 reads CASSVALGRTSGRGRNEQFF. CDR3 DNA sequence: TGTGCCAGCAGCGTAGCGTTAGGCCGGACTAGCGGGAGGGGCCGGAATGAGCAGTTCTTC. This rearrangement joins TRBV9 to TRBJ2-1; 15 bases map to TRBD2. The CDR3 sequence is 20 residues long. Germline V gene lookup returns CDR1 SGDLS and CDR2 YYNGEE. V lost 0 bases to trimming and J lost 7 bases; unmatched junction nucleotides: 14.

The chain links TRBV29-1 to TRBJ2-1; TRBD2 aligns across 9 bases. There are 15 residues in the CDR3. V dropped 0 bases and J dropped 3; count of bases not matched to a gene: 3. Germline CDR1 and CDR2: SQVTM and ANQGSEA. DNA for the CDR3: TGCAGCGTTGAAGATCTAGCGGGAATCTACAATGAGCAGTTCTTC. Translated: CSVEDLAGIYNEQFF.

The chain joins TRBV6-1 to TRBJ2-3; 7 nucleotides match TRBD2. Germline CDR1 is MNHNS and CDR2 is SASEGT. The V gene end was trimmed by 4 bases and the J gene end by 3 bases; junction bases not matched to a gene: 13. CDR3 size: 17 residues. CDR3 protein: CASSALGGSTGTDTQYF. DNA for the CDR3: TGTGCCAGCAGTGCCCTCGGGGGGTCCACGGGTACAGATACGCAGTATTTT.

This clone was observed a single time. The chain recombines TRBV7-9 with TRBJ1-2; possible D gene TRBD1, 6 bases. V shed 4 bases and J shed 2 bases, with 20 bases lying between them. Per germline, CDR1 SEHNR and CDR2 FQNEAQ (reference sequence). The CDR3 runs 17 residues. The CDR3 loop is CASSSVGVGQRNYGYTF. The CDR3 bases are TGTGCCAGCAGCTCGGTGGGGGTAGGACAGCGAAACTATGGCTACACCTTC.

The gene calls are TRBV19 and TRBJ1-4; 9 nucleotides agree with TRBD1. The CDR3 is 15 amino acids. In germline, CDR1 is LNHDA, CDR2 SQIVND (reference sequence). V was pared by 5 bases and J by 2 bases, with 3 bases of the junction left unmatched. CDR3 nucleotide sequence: TGTGCCAGTAGTGTTGACAGGGGGACTAATGAAAAACTGTTTTTT. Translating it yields CASSVDRGTNEKLFF.

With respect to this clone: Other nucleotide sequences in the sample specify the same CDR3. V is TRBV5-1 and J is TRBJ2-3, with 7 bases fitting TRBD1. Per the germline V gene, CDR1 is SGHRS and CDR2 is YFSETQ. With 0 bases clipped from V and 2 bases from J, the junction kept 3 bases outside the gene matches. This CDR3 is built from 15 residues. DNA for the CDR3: TGCGCCAGCAGCTTGGAAGGGGGCACCACAGATACGCAGTATTTT. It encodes CASSLEGGTTDTQYF.

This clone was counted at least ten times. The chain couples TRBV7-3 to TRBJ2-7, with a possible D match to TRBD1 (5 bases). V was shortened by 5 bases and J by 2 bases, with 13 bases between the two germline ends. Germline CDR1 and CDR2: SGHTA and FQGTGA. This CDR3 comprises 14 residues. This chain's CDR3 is CASSKAPGPYEQYF. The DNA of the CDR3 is TGTGCCAGCAGCAAGGCACCAGGGCCCTACGAGCAGTACTTC.

The CDR3 DNA is TGTGCCAGCAGCTTTAGTACCGGTCCCAATTCACCCCTCCACTTT. It encodes CASSFSTGPNSPLHF. The chain carries TRBV7-3 and TRBJ1-6; no definite D call. This CDR3 spans 15 amino acids. Trimming stripped 3 bases from V and 7 bases from J, with 13 bases between. Looked up from germline, CDR1 is SGHTA and CDR2 is FQGTGA.

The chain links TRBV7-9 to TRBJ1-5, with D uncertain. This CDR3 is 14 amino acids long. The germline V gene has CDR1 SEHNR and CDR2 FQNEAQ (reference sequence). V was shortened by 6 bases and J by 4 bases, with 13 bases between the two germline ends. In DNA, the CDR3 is TGTGCCAGCAGTCTAGAGTGGGAAAATCAGCCCCAGCATTTT. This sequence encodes CASSLEWENQPQHF.

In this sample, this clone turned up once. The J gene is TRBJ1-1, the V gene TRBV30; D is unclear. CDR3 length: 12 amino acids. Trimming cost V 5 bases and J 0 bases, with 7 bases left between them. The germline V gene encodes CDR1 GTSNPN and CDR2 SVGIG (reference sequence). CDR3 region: CAWLQMNTEAFF. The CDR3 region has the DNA TGTGCCTGGTTGCAAATGAACACTGAAGCTTTCTTT.

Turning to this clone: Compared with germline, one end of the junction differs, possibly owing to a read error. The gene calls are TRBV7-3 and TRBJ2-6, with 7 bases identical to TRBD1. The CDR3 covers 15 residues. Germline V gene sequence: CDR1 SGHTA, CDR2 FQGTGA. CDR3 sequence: CASSLTGQGANVLTF. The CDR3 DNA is TGTGCCAGCAGCCTAACGGGACAGGGGGCCAACGTCCTGACTTTC.